The 12 T cell receptor beta chains given below trace back to one sample, sequenced in a study of blood T cell repertoires in COVID-19 (dated by TCRdb to the early 2020s). Preparation of the library involved the immunoSEQ multiplex PCR assay. The source is immuneACCESS, and TCRdb retained only in-frame sequences with V and J called. Part of the clones is not carried over; for the studies checked, unresolved V genes explain less than half of this, and the remainder is unexplained. The sample table shows more than 95,000 clones, and about 86% are seen once. 3.3% of the sample rests with the top ten. The specimen was peripheral blood. These receptors originate from a woman of 80 years or more with active or convalescent COVID-19.

The chain couples TRBV20-1 to TRBJ2-5; the match to TRBD2 covers 8 bases. Germline V gene sequence: CDR1 DFQATT, CDR2 SNEGSKA (reference sequence). The CDR3 totals 11 residues. CDR3 nucleotides: TGCAGCCCGGGGGGGTCGGAGACCCAGTACTTC. This translates into CSPGGSETQYF.

This rearrangement joins TRBV10-2 to TRBJ2-3; 11 bases line up with TRBD2. Losses at the gene ends were 6 bases for V and 2 bases for J; bases not matched to a gene: 4. Germline V gene data show CDR1 as WSHSY and CDR2 as SAAADI. The CDR3 extends over 15 amino acids. CDR3 in amino acids: CASSKTSGTTDTQYF. The DNA for the CDR3 is TGCGCCAGCAGCAAGACTAGCGGGACCACAGATACGCAGTATTTT.

The chain links TRBV6-5 to TRBJ2-1; the match to TRBD2 covers 10 bases. CDR1 and CDR2 (germline): MNHEY, SVGAGI. This CDR3 contains 15 residues. The junction had 10 bases not matched to a gene; V was cut back by 10 bases and J by 4 bases. CDR3 sequence (DNA): TGTGCCACCAATCCCGGGACTAGCGATTACAATGAGCAGTTCTTC. It is translated as CATNPGTSDYNEQFF.

The chain links TRBV5-1 to TRBJ1-2; 9 bases match TRBD1. The CDR3 sequence is 15 residues long. Germline loops: CDR1 SGHRS, CDR2 YFSETQ. With V trimmed by 4 bases and J by 4 bases, 8 bases remained unmatched. The CDR3 DNA reads as TGCGCCAGCAGCGTAACAGGGGGCTTCGGCTATGGCTACACCTTC. It yields the protein CASSVTGGFGYGYTF.

The DNA of the CDR3 is TGTGCCAGCAGCCAAGATCAGGGGGCTCGCATGGGCTACACCTTC. Protein sequence: CASSQDQGARMGYTF. The V gene is TRBV3-1 (or the pseudogene TRBV3-2), the J gene TRBJ1-2; 8 bases are a match to TRBD1. The CDR3 spans 15 residues. J gave up 8 bases and V 0 bases, and 8 bases lay outside the gene matches. The germline V gene encodes CDR1 LGHDT and CDR2 YNNKEL (reference sequence).

The rearrangement joins TRBV6-1 to TRBJ1-1; D not resolved. CDR3 length: 11 residues. Trimming pared 2 bases from V and 10 bases from J, leaving 8 bases between. Per the germline V gene, CDR1 is MNHNS and CDR2 is SASEGT. In DNA, the CDR3 is TGTGCCAGCAGTGAACGAGCCGGAGCTTTCTTT. Encoded protein: CASSERAGAFF.

V usage is TRBV29-1 and J usage is TRBJ1-2; TRBD1 is a possible D gene (5 bases). This CDR3 comprises 13 residues. With 4 bases removed from V and 6 bases from J, the gap between germline ends came to 15 bases. The germline V gene encodes CDR1 SQVTM and CDR2 ANQGSEA. CDR3 sequence (DNA): TGCAGCGTTGTCTCGCAGGGTAAGGATGGCTACACCTTC. This encodes CSVVSQGKDGYTF.

In this sample, this clone turned up a few times. The chain has TRBV9 and TRBJ1-1, with TRBD1 as a possible D gene (6 bases). In germline, CDR1 is SGDLS, CDR2 YYNGEE. The CDR3 is made up of 16 amino acids. Trimming took off 0 bases at V and 1 base at J, with 13 bases between the two ends. The CDR3 bases are TGTGCCAGCAGCGTAGACTCAGGGGTCCGGAACACTGAAGCTTTCTTT. Amino acids: CASSVDSGVRNTEAFF.

The V call is TRBV9, the J call TRBJ2-7; 7 bases map to TRBD2. The germline V gene has CDR1 SGDLS and CDR2 YYNGEE. The CDR3 loop spans 15 amino acids. V was pared by 0 bases and J by 0 bases, with 3 bases of the junction left unmatched. The CDR3 DNA reads TGTGCCAGCAGCGTAGTCCCGGGAGGCTCCTACGAGCAGTACTTC. It yields the protein CASSVVPGGSYEQYF. Full variable domain (outside the CDR3, taken from reference TRBV9 and TRBJ2-7): DSGVTQTPKHLITATGQRVTLRCSPRSGDLSVYWYQQSLDQGLQFLIQYYNGEERAKGNILERFSAQQFPDLHSELNLSSLELGDSALYFCASSVVPGGSYEQYFGPGTRLTVT.

CDR3 in amino acids: CASSPPTGAGTDTQYF. For the CDR3, the DNA is TGTGCCAGCTCACCTCCGACAGGGGCTGGCACAGATACGCAGTATTTT. The genes are TRBV18 and TRBJ2-3; 8 bases map to TRBD1. Trimming cost V 3 bases and J 1 base; bases outside gene matches: 6. Germline-derived CDR1 and CDR2 are KGHSH and LQKENI. The CDR3 extends over 16 amino acids.

V is TRBV7-9 and J is TRBJ1-2; TRBD1 is a possible D gene (6 bases). Trimming took 3 bases from V and 8 from J, leaving 16 bases between them. This CDR3 comprises 14 residues. The germline V gene has CDR1 SEHNR and CDR2 FQNEAQ (reference sequence). CDR3 residues: CASSFQQGRGGYTF. In DNA, the CDR3 is TGTGCCAGCAGCTTCCAACAGGGTAGAGGGGGCTACACCTTC. The full variable domain, rest sourced from reference TRBV7-9 and TRBJ1-2, is DTGVSQNPRHKITKRGQNVTFRCDPISEHNRLYWYRQTLGQGPEFLTYFQNEAQLEKSRLLSDRFSAERPKGSFSTLEIQRTEQGDSAMYLCASSFQQGRGGYTFGSGTRLTVV.

The rearrangement joins TRBV18 to TRBJ1-3, with D uncertain. The CDR3 has 13 amino acids. With 6 bases removed from V and 4 bases from J, the gap between germline ends came to 10 bases. Germline V gives CDR1 KGHSH, CDR2 LQKENI. Written as DNA, the CDR3 is TGTGCCAGCTCGGGAGCGGGAGGAAACACCATATATTTT. This encodes CASSGAGGNTIYF.